This T cell receptor beta chain was captured in a study of blood T cell repertoires in COVID-19. CDR3 length equals 15 residues. Trimming stripped 0 bases from V and 2 bases from J, with 12 bases between. Germline V lookup: CDR1 SGHRS, CDR2 YFSETQ. Assay used: immunoSEQ multiplex PCR; TCRdb lists only in-frame clones, some missing. The sample has roughly 150,000 clones; roughly 82% are singletons. The chain employs TRBV5-1 and TRBJ2-7; a weak D match, TRBD2 (6 bases). Sequencing was done on a sample of peripheral blood. This receptor was obtained from a woman aged 45-60 years in a cohort sampled during active or convalescent COVID-19. CDR3 sequence: CASSLVTAGTYEQYF. The CDR3 DNA sequence: TGCGCCAGCAGCTTGGTCACGGCGGGAACCTACGAGCAGTACTTC.